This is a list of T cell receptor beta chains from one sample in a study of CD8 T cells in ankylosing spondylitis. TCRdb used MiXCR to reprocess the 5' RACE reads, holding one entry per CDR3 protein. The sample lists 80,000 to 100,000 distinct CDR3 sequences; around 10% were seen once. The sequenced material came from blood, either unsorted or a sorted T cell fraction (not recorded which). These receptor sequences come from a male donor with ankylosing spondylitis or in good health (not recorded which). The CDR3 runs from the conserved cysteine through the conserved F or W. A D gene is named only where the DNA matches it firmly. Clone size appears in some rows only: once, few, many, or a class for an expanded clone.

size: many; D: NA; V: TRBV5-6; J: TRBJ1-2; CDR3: CASSLHGNNYGYTF; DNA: TGTGCCAGCAGCTTGCACGGGAATAACTATGGCTACACCTTC
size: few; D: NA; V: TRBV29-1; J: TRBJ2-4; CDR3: CSVEIGEPGNIQYF; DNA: TGCAGCGTTGAAATCGGGGAGCCGGGGAACATTCAGTACTTC
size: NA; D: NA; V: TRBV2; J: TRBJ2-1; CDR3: CASTETRVNEQFF; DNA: TGTGCCAGCACTGAGACTAGGGTAAATGAGCAGTTCTTC
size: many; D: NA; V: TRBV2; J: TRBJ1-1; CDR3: CASSEIRNTEAFF; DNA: TGTGCCAGCAGTGAGATAAGAAACACTGAAGCTTTCTTT
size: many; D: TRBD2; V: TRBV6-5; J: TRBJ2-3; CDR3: CASSYIAGGSTDTQYF; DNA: TGTGCCAGCAGTTATATAGCGGGGGGCTCCACAGATACGCAGTATTTT
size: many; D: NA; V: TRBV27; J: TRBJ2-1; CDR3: CASSLSTGVDEQFF; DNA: TGTGCCAGCAGTTTATCGACAGGAGTGGATGAGCAGTTCTTC
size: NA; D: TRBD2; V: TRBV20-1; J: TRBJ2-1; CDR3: CSARDRGGRLNEQFF; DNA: TGCAGTGCTAGAGATCGGGGGGGTCGACTCAATGAGCAGTTCTTC
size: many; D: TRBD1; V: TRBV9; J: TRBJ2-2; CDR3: CASSAGGNTGELFF; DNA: TGTGCCAGTTCGGCAGGGGGGAACACCGGGGAGCTGTTTTTT
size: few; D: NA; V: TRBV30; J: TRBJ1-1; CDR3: CAWSVGWQATNTEAFF; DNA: TGTGCCTGGAGTGTTGGGTGGCAGGCCACGAACACTGAAGCTTTCTTT
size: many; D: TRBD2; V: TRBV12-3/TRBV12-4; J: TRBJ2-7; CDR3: CASSRRLAGVPREQYF; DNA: TGTGCCAGCAGTCGAAGGTTAGCGGGGGTGCCTCGCGAGCAGTACTTC
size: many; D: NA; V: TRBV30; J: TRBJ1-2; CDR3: CAWSVNLARGYGYTF; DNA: TGTGCCTGGAGTGTAAATCTCGCCAGGGGTTATGGCTACACCTTC
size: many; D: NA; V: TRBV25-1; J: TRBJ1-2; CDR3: CASSEYIGTGYTF; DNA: TGTGCCAGCAGTGAATATATAGGGACTGGCTACACCTTC
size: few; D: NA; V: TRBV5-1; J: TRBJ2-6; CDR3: CASSYAGVSGANVLTF; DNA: TGCGCCAGCAGCTATGCAGGGGTTTCAGGGGCCAACGTCCTGACTTTC
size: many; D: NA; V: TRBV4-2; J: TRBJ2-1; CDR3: CASSQALNEQFF; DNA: TGTGCCAGCAGCCAAGCCCTTAATGAGCAGTTCTTC
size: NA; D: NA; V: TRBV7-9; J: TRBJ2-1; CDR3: CASSSGTATYNEQFF; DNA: TGTGCCAGCAGCTCCGGGACTGCAACCTACAATGAGCAGTTCTTC
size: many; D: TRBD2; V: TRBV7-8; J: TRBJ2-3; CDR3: CASSLALQGETSGGDPPMDTQYF; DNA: TGTGCCAGCAGCTTAGCGCTTCAGGGGGAGACTAGCGGGGGGGACCCGCCTATGGATACGCAGTATTTT
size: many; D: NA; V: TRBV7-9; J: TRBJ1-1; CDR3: CASSSSPSLGGNTEAFF; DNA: TGTGCCAGCAGCTCCTCCCCTTCCTTGGGGGGGAACACTGAAGCTTTCTTT
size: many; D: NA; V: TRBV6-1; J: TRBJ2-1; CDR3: CASRHRDTTPSYNEQFF; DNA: TGTGCCAGCAGGCACCGGGACACCACGCCTTCCTACAATGAGCAGTTCTTC
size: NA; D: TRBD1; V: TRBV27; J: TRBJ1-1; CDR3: CASRNRGYTEAFF; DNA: TGTGCCAGCAGGAACAGGGGGTACACTGAAGCTTTCTTT
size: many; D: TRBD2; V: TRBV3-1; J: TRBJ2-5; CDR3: CASSQVGGEKTQYF; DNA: TGTGCCAGCAGCCAAGTGGGGGGGGAGAAGACCCAGTACTTC
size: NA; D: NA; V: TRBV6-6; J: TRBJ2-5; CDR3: CASSPSNDPNSFF; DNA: TGTGCCAGCAGCCCATCTAACGACCCGAACTCCTTCTTC
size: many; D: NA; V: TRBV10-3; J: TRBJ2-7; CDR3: CAISQQGDEQYF; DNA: TGTGCCATCAGCCAACAAGGGGACGAGCAGTACTTC
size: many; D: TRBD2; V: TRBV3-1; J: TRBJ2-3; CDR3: CATCLAGIPDTQYF; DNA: TGTGCCACCTGTCTAGCGGGGATTCCAGATACGCAGTATTTT
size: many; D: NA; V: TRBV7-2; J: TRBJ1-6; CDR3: CASSLVQEHNSPLHF; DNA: TGTGCCAGCAGCTTAGTACAGGAACATAATTCACCCCTCCACTTT
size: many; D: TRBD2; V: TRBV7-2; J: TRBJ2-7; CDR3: CASSLEAGYYEQYF; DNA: TGTGCCAGCAGCTTAGAAGCGGGATATTACGAGCAGTACTTC